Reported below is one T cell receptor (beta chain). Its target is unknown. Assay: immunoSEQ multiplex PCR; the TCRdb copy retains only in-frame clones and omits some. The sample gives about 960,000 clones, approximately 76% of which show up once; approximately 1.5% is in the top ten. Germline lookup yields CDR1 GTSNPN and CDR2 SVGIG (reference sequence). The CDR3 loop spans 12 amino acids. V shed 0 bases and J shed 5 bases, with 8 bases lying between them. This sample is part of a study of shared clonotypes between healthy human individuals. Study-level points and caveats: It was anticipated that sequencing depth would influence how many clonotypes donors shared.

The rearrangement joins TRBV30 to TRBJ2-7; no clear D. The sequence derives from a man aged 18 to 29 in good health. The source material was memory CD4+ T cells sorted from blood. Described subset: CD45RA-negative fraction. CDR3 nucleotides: TGTGCCTGGAGTGTTACGGGTGACGAGCAGTACTTC. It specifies CAWSVTGDEQYF.